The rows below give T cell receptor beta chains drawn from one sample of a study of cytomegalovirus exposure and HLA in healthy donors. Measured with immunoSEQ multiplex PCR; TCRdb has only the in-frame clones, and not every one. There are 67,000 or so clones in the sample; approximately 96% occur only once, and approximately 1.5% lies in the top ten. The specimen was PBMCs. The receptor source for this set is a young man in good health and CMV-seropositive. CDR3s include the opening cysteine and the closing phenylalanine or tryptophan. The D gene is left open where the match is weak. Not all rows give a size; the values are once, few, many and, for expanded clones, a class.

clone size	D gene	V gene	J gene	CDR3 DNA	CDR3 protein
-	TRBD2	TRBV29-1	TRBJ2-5	TGCAGCGTTGTCCCTAGCGGGGGTCTAGAGGAGACCCAGTACTTC	CSVVPSGGLEETQYF
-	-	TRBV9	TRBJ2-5	TGTGCCAGCAGCGGGAATAGCGGAGCAGAGACCCAGTACTTC	CASSGNSGAETQYF
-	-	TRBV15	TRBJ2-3	TGTGCCACCAGCAGAGGCGGGGGCGTCACAGATACGCAGTATTTT	CATSRGGGVTDTQYF
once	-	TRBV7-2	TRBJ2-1	TGTGCCAGCAGCTTAGAAATTAGCAGCTACAATGAGCAGTTCTTC	CASSLEISSYNEQFF
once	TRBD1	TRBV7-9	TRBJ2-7	TGTGCCAGCAGCTTTTGGGTTACAGGGGACGAGCAGTACTTC	CASSFWVTGDEQYF
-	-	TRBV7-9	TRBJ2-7	TGTGCCAGCAGCTCCCTAAGGGGCAGGACTAACTCCTACGAGCAGTACTTC	CASSSLRGRTNSYEQYF
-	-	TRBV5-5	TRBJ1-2	TGTGCCAGCAGCTTTAGTCTTTTAAGGAGCTCTGGCTACACCTTC	CASSFSLLRSSGYTF
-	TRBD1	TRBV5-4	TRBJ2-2	TGTGCCAGCAGCTTGGCGGGACAGGGGGCGGGCACCGGGGAGCTGTTTTTT	CASSLAGQGAGTGELFF
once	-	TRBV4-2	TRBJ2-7	TGTGCCAGCAGCCTCCGGACTTCCTCTACCTACGAGCAGTACTTC	CASSLRTSSTYEQYF
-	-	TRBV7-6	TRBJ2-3	TGTGCCAGCAGCCCCTACACAGATACGCAGTATTTT	CASSPYTDTQYF
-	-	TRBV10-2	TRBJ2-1	TGCGCCAGCAATGGACTGGAGACCCCTTACAATGAGCAGTTCTTC	CASNGLETPYNEQFF
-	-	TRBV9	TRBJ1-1	TGTGCCAGCAGCGTAGGGCCAGAACCGAACACTGAAGCTTTCTTT	CASSVGPEPNTEAFF
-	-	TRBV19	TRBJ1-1	TGTGCCAGTAGTATAGGGTCCGGAGGGGACACTGAAGCTTTCTTT	CASSIGSGGDTEAFF
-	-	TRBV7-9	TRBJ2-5	TGTGCCAGCAGCTTAATGACTCAAGAGACCCAGTACTTC	CASSLMTQETQYF
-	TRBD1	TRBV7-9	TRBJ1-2	TGTGCCAGCAGCTCAAACCAGGGGGAGCGAAACTATGGCTACACCTTC	CASSSNQGERNYGYTF
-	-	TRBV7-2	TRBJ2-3	TGTGCCAGCAGACTGTCGGGCACAGATACGCAGTATTTT	CASRLSGTDTQYF